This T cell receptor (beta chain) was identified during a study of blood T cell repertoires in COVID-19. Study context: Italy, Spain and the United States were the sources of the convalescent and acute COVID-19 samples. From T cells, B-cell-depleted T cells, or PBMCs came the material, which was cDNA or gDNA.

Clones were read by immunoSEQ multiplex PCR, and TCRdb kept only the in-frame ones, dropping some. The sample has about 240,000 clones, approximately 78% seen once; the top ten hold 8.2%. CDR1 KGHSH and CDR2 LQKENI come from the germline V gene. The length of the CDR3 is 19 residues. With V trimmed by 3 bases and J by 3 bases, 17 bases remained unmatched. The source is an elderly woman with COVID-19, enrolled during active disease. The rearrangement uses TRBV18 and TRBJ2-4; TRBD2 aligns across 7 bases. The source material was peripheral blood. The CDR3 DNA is TGTGCCAGCTCACCGCCTGGATTGGTGGCGGGAGTGGTCAAAAACATTCAGTACTTC. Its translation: CASSPPGLVAGVVKNIQYF.